The rows below give T cell receptor beta chains drawn from one sample of a study of Graves' ophthalmopathy and Graves' hyperthyroidism. TCRdb re-called the multiplex PCR reads through MiXCR, storing one row per CDR3 protein. The sample carries just over 400,000 distinct CDR3 sequences, around 21% recorded once. Sequencing input: peripheral blood. These receptors all stem from a woman under 30 with stable Graves' hyperthyroidism. The CDR3 runs from the conserved cysteine through the conserved F or W. D genes are given only for firm matches. Only some rows state a clone size, as once, few, many or a class for expanded clones.

-	TRBJ2-5	many	TRBV30	13	CAWSSRSQETQYF	TGTGCCTGGAGTTCGAGATCCCAAGAGACCCAGTACTTC
-	TRBJ1-3	many	TRBV29-1	13	CSVRIGSGNTIYF	TGCAGCGTACGTATTGGGTCTGGAAACACCATATATTTT
-	TRBJ1-2	-	TRBV24-1	13	CATSERGEYGYTF	TGTGCCACCAGTGAGAGGGGGGAATATGGCTACACCTTC
-	TRBJ2-4	-	TRBV20-1	14	CSARVRRGKNIQYF	TGCAGTGCTAGAGTTAGGCGGGGCAAAAACATTCAGTACTTC
-	TRBJ1-5	-	TRBV5-1	14	CASSLGRCNQPQHF	TGCGCCAGCAGCTTGGGACGGTGCAATCAGCCCCAGCATTTT
-	TRBJ2-7	few	TRBV6-1	12	CASSEFSVEQYF	TGTGCCAGCAGTGAGTTCAGCGTCGAGCAGTACTTC
-	TRBJ2-7	-	TRBV11-2	15	CASSLDFAGLYEQYF	TGTGCCAGCAGCTTAGACTTCGCAGGCCTCTACGAGCAGTACTTC
TRBD1	TRBJ2-2	many	TRBV20-1	13	CSARDGQAGELFF	TGCAGTGCTAGAGATGGACAGGCCGGGGAGCTGTTTTTT
-	TRBJ2-2	many	TRBV7-3	13	CASKRGGTGELFF	TGTGCCAGCAAGAGGGGCGGGACCGGGGAGCTGTTTTTT
-	TRBJ2-2	many	TRBV5-1	14	CASSSQPFTGELFF	TGCGCCAGCAGCTCCCAACCTTTCACCGGGGAGCTGTTTTTT
-	TRBJ1-2	many	TRBV6-2/TRBV6-3	15	CASSYSRTGIFGYTF	TGTGCCAGCAGTTACTCGAGAACAGGGATCTTTGGCTACACCTTC
-	TRBJ2-5	-	TRBV15	15	CATSPGLDASETQYF	TGTGCCACCAGCCCCGGGTTGGATGCCTCAGAGACCCAGTACTTC
TRBD1	TRBJ2-7	many	TRBV7-2	14	CASSLKGQGYEQYF	TGTGCCAGCAGCTTAAAAGGACAGGGATACGAGCAGTACTTC
TRBD1	TRBJ2-4	many	TRBV5-5	15	CASSSDRGALNIQYF	TGTGCCAGCAGTTCGGACAGGGGGGCTCTCAACATTCAGTACTTC
TRBD2	TRBJ2-5	-	TRBV9	15	CASSYAGGTQETQYF	TGTGCCAGCAGCTATGCGGGGGGGACGCAAGAGACCCAGTACTTC
-	TRBJ1-2	-	TRBV6-1	14	CASTDKIANYGYTF	TGTGCCAGCACGGACAAAATCGCTAACTATGGCTACACCTTC
-	TRBJ1-2	many	TRBV2	16	CASSTDSIRLIYGYTF	TGTGCCAGCAGTACGGACAGTATCCGTCTTATCTATGGCTACACCTTC
TRBD2	TRBJ2-5	many	TRBV20-1	17	CSASVWTAGESQETQYF	TGCAGTGCTAGCGTCTGGACAGCGGGAGAATCCCAAGAGACCCAGTACTTC
TRBD2	TRBJ2-5	many	TRBV7-3	20	CASSPIIVGTSGSPQETQYF	TGTGCCAGCAGCCCGATTATTGTGGGGACTAGCGGGAGCCCCCAAGAGACCCAGTACTTC
-	TRBJ1-5	-	TRBV6-5	16	CASSYSAGRLNQPQHF	TGTGCCAGCAGTTATTCGGCAGGGAGGCTCAATCAGCCCCAGCATTTT
-	TRBJ1-4	many	TRBV6-1	14	CASSTLPGYEKLFF	TGTGCCAGCAGCACCTTACCAGGGTATGAAAAACTGTTTTTT
-	TRBJ2-5	many	TRBV27	16	CASRRSHRAGEETQYF	TGTGCCAGCAGAAGATCCCACAGGGCAGGGGAAGAGACCCAGTACTTC
TRBD2	TRBJ2-5	-	TRBV7-6	13	CASSKSGGETQYF	TGTGCCAGCAGCAAAAGCGGGGGCGAGACCCAGTACTTC
TRBD1	TRBJ1-1	-	TRBV27	17	CASLRQGGGAMNTEAFF	TGTGCCAGCCTCCGACAGGGAGGGGGGGCGATGAACACTGAAGCTTTCTTT
-	TRBJ1-6	few	TRBV29-1	13	CSVGTDFNSPLHF	TGCAGCGTTGGGACAGATTTTAATTCACCCCTCCACTTT
-	TRBJ2-2	many	TRBV7-8	17	CASTLRGQFQVTGELFF	TGTGCCAGCACCTTACGCGGACAGTTTCAGGTCACCGGGGAGCTGTTTTTT
-	TRBJ2-7	many	TRBV7-2	12	CASSRSRYEQYF	TGTGCCAGCAGCCGAAGTAGGTACGAGCAGTACTTC
TRBD2	TRBJ2-1	-	TRBV11-2	14	CASSLTTSANEQFF	TGTGCCAGCAGCTTGACCACTAGCGCCAATGAGCAGTTCTTC
TRBD2	TRBJ2-2	-	TRBV5-4	17	CASSLGGRAFDTGELFF	TGTGCCAGCAGCTTGGGCGGGAGGGCCTTTGACACCGGGGAGCTGTTTTTT
-	TRBJ2-7	-	TRBV27	13	CASSPNGAYEQYF	TGTGCCAGCAGCCCGAATGGGGCCTACGAGCAGTACTTC
TRBD1	TRBJ1-1	-	TRBV12-3/TRBV12-4	14	CASRYGDRRSEAFF	TGTGCCAGCAGATACGGGGACAGGCGGTCTGAAGCTTTCTTT
TRBD1	TRBJ2-2	many	TRBV25-1	17	CASSGRTGTANTGELFF	TGTGCCAGCAGTGGTCGAACCGGGACAGCGAACACCGGGGAGCTGTTTTTT
TRBD2	TRBJ2-5	many	TRBV7-2	16	CASSPPGLAIQETQYF	TGTGCCAGCAGCCCACCGGGACTAGCGATCCAAGAGACCCAGTACTTC
-	TRBJ2-2	-	TRBV11-1	18	CASSLAFTRGKDTGELFF	TGTGCCAGCAGCTTAGCATTTACGCGCGGGAAGGACACCGGGGAGCTGTTTTTT
-	TRBJ2-7	many	TRBV4-1	13	CASSQAASYEQYF	TGCGCCAGCAGCCAAGCGGCTAGCTACGAGCAGTACTTC
-	TRBJ1-1	many	TRBV7-2	13	CASSLGGITEAFF	TGTGCCAGCAGCTTAGGAGGAATCACTGAAGCTTTCTTT
TRBD2	TRBJ2-7	many	TRBV19	16	CASSQSGLAGSYEQYF	TGTGCCAGTAGTCAGAGCGGACTAGCGGGCTCCTACGAGCAGTACTTC
-	TRBJ1-5	many	TRBV5-1	13	CASSLAWNQPQHF	TGCGCCAGCAGCTTGGCCTGGAATCAGCCCCAGCATTTT
-	TRBJ2-1	-	TRBV11-3	12	CASSLGEDEQFF	TGTGCCAGCAGCTTAGGAGAGGATGAGCAGTTCTTC
-	TRBJ2-5	many	TRBV6-1	13	CASTVRGGETQYF	TGTGCCAGCACGGTCAGGGGAGGAGAGACCCAGTACTTC
TRBD1	TRBJ1-2	many	TRBV20-1	14	CSARDPGQWGGYTF	TGCAGTGCTAGAGACCCGGGACAGTGGGGTGGCTACACCTTC